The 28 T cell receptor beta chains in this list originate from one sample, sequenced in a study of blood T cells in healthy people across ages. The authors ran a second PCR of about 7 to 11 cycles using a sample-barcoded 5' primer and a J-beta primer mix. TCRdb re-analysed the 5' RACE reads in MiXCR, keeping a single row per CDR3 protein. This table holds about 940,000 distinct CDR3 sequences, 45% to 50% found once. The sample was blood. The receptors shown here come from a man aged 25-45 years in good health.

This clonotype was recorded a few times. The CDR3 region has the DNA TGTGCCAGCAGCCAAGGGGGGACAGATAATTCACCCCTCCACTTT. It is translated as CASSQGGTDNSPLHF. The gene calls are TRBV3-1 and TRBJ1-6, with 7 positions matching TRBD1. The V segment lost 1 base and the J segment 5 bases; nucleotides outside the gene matches: 2. From germline, CDR1 is LGHDT and CDR2 YNNKEL (reference sequence). The CDR3 is 15 residues long.

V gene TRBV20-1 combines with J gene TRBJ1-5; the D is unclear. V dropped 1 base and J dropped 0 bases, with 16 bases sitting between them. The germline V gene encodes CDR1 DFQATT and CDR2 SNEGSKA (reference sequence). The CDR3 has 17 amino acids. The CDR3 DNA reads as TGCAGTGCTAGAGCCTTTGATCGAGCCGATAGCAATCAGCCCCAGCATTTT. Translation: CSARAFDRADSNQPQHF.

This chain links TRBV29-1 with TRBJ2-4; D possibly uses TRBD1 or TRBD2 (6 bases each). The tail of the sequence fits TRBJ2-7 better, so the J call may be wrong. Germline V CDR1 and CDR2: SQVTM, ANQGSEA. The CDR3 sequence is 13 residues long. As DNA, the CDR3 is TGCAGCGCGCGGTCGGGGGCCACCTACGAGCAGTACTTC. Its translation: CSARSGATYEQYF.

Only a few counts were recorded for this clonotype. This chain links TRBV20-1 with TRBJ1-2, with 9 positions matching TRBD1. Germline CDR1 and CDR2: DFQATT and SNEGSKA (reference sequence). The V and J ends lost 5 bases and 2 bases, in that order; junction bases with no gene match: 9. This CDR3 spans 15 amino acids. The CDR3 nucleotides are TGCAGTGCTCCCCGACAGGGGGGATCCAACTATGGCTACACCTTC. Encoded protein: CSAPRQGGSNYGYTF.

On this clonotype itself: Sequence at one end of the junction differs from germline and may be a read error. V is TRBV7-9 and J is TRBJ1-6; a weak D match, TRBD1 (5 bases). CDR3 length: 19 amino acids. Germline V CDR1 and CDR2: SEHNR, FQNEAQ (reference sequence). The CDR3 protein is CASTLSRDGKAKNNSPLHF. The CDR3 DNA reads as TGTGCCAGCACCTTATCCCGGGACGGGAAAGCGAAGAATAATTCACCCCTCCACTTT.

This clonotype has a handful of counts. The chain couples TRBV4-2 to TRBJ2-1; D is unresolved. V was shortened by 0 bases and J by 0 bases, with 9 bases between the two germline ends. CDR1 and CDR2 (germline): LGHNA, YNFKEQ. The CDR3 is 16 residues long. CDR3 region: CASSQEWTVSYNEQFF. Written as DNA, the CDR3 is TGTGCCAGCAGCCAAGAGTGGACGGTCTCCTACAATGAGCAGTTCTTC.

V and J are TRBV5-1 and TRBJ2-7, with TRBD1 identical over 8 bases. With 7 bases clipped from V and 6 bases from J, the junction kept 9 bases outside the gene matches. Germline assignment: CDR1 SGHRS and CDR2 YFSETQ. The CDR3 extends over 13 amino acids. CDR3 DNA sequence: TGCGCCAGCGGACTGACAGGGGTTTTCGAGCAGTACTTC. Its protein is CASGLTGVFEQYF.

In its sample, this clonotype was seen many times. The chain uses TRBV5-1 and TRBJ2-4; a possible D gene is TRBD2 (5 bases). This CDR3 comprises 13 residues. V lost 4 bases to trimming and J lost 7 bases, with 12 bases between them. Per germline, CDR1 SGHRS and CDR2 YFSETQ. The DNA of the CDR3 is TGCGCCAGCAGCGTGCGGGCCCAGAACATTCAGTACTTC. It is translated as CASSVRAQNIQYF.

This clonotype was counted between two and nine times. The CDR3 sequence: CSARVSGTGLYEQYF. The CDR3 region has the DNA TGCAGTGCTAGAGTCTCCGGGACAGGGTTATACGAGCAGTACTTC. The chain employs TRBV20-1 and TRBJ2-7; 9 nucleotides align to TRBD1. The trim removed 1 base at V and 4 bases at J, leaving 8 bases unmatched. CDR1 DFQATT and CDR2 SNEGSKA come from the germline V gene (reference sequence). The CDR3 covers 15 residues.

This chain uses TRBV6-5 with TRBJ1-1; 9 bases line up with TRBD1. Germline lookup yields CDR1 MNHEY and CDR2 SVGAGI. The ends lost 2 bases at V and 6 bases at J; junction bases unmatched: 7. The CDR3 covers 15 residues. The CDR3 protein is CASSYTGTGWAEAFF. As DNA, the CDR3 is TGTGCCAGCAGTTACACCGGGACAGGGTGGGCTGAAGCTTTCTTT.

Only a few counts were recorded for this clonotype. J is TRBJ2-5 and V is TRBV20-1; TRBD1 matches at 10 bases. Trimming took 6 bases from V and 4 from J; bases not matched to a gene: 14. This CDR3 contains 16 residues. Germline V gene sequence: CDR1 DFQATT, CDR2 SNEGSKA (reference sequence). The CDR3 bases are TGCAGTGCCCATCCCGTCGAGACAGGGGGCATAGAGACCCAGTACTTC. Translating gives CSAHPVETGGIETQYF.

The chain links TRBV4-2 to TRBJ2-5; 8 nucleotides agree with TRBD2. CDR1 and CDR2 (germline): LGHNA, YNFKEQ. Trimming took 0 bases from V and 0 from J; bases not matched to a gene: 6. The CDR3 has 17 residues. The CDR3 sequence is CASSQDGAGEYQETQYF. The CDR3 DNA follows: TGTGCCAGCAGCCAAGATGGAGCGGGGGAGTACCAAGAGACCCAGTACTTC.

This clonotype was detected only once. The CDR3 reads CASSGHCEQYF. The CDR3 DNA follows: TGTGCCAGCAGTGGGCACTGCGAGCAGTACTTC. V gene TRBV2 combines with J gene TRBJ2-5; D remains unclear. The J call may be wrong; the DNA end is better matched by TRBJ2-7. The germline V gene encodes CDR1 SNHLY and CDR2 FYNNEI. The CDR3 runs to 11 residues.

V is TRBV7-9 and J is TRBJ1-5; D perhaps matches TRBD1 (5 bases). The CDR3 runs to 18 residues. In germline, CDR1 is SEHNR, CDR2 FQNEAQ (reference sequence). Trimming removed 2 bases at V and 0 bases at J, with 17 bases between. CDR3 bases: TGTGCCAGCAGCTTAATCCCGAAGACAGCAAATAGCAATCAGCCCCAGCATTTT. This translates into CASSLIPKTANSNQPQHF.

CDR3 residues: CASSEDGTTTSDTQYF. CDR3 in DNA: TGTGCCAGCAGCGAGGATGGGACTACCACCTCAGATACGCAGTATTTT. J is TRBJ2-3 and V is TRBV9, with 7 bases fitting TRBD2. The CDR3 extends over 16 amino acids. Germline CDR1 is SGDLS and CDR2 is YYNGEE. Trimming took 3 bases from V and 4 from J; bases not matched to a gene: 11.

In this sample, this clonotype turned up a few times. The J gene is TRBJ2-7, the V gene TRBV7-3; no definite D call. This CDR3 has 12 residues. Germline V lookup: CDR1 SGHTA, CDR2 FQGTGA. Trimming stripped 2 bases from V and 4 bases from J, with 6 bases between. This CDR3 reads CASSLSEYEQYF. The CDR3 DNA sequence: TGTGCCAGCAGCTTATCCGAGTACGAGCAGTACTTC.

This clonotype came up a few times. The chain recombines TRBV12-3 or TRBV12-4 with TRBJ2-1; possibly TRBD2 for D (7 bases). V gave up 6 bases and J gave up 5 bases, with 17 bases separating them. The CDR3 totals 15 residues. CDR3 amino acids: CASSPRGGADNEQFF. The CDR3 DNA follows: TGTGCCAGCAGCCCAAGGGGGGGGGCGGACAATGAGCAGTTCTTC.

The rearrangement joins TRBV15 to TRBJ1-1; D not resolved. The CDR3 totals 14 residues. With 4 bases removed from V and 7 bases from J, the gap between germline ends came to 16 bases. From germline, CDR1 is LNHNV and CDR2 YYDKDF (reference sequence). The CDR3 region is CATSISDGLHEAFF. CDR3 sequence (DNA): TGTGCCACCAGCATCTCTGACGGACTTCATGAAGCTTTCTTT.

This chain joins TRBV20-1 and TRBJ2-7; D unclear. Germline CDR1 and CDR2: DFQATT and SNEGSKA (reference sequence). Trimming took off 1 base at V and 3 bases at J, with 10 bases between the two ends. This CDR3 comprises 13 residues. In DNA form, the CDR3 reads TGCAGTGCTAGAGGCTTGGACGTCTACGAGCAGTACTTC. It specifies CSARGLDVYEQYF.

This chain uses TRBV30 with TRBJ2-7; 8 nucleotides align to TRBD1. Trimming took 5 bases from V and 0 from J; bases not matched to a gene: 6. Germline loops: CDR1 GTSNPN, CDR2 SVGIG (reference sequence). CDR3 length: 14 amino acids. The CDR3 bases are TGTGCCTGGGAAGGGACAGGTCGCTCCTACGAGCAGTACTTC. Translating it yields CAWEGTGRSYEQYF.

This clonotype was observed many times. CDR3 in amino acids: CASNRGGSYEQYF. The CDR3 nucleotides are TGTGCCAGCAACAGAGGGGGTTCCTACGAGCAGTACTTC. The chain has TRBV9 and TRBJ2-7, with D possibly TRBD1 on 6 matching bases. V lost 6 bases, J lost 1 base, and 11 bases lay in between. Germline CDR1 and CDR2: SGDLS and YYNGEE. The CDR3 length is 13 residues.

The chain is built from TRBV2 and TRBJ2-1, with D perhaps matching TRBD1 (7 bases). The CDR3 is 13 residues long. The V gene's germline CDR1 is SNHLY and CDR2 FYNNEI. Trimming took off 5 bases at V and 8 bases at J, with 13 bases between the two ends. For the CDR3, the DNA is TGTGCCAGCAGTACAGGGGAGGTGGATGAGCAGTTCTTC. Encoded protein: CASSTGEVDEQFF. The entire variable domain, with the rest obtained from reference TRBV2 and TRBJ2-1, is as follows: EPEVTQTPSHQVTQMGQEVILRCVPISNHLYFYWYRQILGQKVEFLVSFYNNEISEKSEIFDDQFSVERPDGSNFTLKIRSTKLEDSAMYFCASSTGEVDEQFFGPGTRLTVL.

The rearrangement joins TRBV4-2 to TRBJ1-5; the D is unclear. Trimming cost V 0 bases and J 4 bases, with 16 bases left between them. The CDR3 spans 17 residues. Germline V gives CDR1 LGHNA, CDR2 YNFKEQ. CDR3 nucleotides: TGTGCCAGCAGCCAAGATCCGTCCCGACTCGGGAATCAGCCCCAGCATTTT. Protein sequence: CASSQDPSRLGNQPQHF.

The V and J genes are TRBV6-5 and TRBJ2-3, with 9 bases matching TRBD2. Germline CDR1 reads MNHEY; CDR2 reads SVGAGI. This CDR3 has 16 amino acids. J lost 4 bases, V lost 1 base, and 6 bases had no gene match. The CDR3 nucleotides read TGTGCCAGCAGTTACTTTGGCGGGGGGGCCTCAGATACGCAGTATTTT. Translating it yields CASSYFGGGASDTQYF.

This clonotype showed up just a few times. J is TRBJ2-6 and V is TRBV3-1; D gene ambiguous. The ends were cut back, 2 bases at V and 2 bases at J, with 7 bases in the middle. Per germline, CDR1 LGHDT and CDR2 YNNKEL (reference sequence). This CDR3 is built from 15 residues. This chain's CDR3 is CASSQTGPGANVLTF. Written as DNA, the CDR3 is TGTGCCAGCAGCCAAACGGGCCCTGGGGCCAACGTCCTGACTTTC. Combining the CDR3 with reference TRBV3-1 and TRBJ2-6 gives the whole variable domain DTAVSQTPKYLVTQMGNDKSIKCEQNLGHDTMYWYKQDSKKFLKIMFSYNNKELIINETVPNRFSPKSPDKAHLNLHINSLELGDSAVYFCASSQTGPGANVLTFGAGSRLTVL.

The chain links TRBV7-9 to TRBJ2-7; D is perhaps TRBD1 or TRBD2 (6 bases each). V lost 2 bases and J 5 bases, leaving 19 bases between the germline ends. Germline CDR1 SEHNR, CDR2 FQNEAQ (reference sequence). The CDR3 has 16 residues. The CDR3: CASSLLLGGALHEQYF. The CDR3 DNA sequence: TGTGCCAGCAGCTTACTACTCGGGGGCGCGTTGCACGAGCAGTACTTC. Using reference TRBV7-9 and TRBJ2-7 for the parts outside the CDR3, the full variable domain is DTGVSQNPRHKITKRGQNVTFRCDPISEHNRLYWYRQTLGQGPEFLTYFQNEAQLEKSRLLSDRFSAERPKGSFSTLEIQRTEQGDSAMYLCASSLLLGGALHEQYFGPGTRLTVT.

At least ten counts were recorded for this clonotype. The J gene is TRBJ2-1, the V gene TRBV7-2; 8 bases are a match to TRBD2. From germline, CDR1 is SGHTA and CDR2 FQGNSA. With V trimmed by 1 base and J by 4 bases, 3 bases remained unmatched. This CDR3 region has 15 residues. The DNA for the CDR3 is TGTGCCAGCAGCTTAGGCGGGGGGAATTACAATGAGCAGTTCTTC. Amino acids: CASSLGGGNYNEQFF.

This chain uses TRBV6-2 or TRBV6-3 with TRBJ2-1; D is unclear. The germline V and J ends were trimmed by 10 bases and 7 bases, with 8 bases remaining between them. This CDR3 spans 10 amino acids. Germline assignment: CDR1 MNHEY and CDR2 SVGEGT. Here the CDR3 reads CATKNNEQFF. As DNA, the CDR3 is TGTGCCACCAAGAATAATGAGCAGTTCTTC.